This T cell receptor (beta chain) was recovered during a study of OX40 agonist ivuxolimab in advanced cancers. Study in general: At around 83% male, the cohort had a mean age of approximately 64 years, ranging from roughly 20 to 90. Participants could have had prior anti-PD-1, anti-PD-L1 or anti-CTLA-4 therapy, and 40% had some.

This clone was seen once. At baseline, cycle 4 day 1, and cycle 7 day 1, blood was sampled. V was shortened by 1 base and J by 0 bases, with 10 bases between the two germline ends. The germline gives CDR1 SNHLY, CDR2 FYNNEI. The CDR3 covers 15 residues. Sequencing used immunoSEQ multiplex PCR; TCRdb keeps in-frame clones, though not all of them. The table includes around 60,000 clones, around 89% detected once. The source of this sequence is an adult with an advanced solid tumor such as melanoma, head and neck, liver or kidney cancer. The V call is TRBV2, the J call TRBJ2-7; tentatively, D is TRBD1 (5 bases). The material was CD4+ or CD8+ T cells sorted from blood, obtained in a trial of the OX40 agonist ivuxolimab. CDR3 nucleotide sequence: TGTGCCAGCAGTGAAGAAGGGGTCAGCTCCTACGAGCAGTACTTC. Its translation is CASSEEGVSSYEQYF.